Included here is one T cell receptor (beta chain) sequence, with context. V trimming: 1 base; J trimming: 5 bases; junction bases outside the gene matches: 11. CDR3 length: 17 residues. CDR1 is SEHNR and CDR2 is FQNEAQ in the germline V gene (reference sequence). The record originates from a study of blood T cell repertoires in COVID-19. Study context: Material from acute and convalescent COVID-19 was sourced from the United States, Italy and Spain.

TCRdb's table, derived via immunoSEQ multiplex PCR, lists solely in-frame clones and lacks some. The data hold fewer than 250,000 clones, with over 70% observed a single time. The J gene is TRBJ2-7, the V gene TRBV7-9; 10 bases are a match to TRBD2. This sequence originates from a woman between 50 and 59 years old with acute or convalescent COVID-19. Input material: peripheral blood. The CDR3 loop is CASSLGRPGLASNEQYF. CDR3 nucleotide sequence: TGTGCCAGCAGCTTAGGAAGACCGGGACTAGCGTCTAACGAGCAGTACTTC.